Presented here are 11 T cell receptor beta chains from one specimen sequenced in a study of T cell changes during pregnancy in multiple sclerosis. Profiling relied on immunoSEQ multiplex PCR, and the TCRdb table lists in-frame clones only, not all of them. The table includes about 24,000 clones, approximately 86% detected once. Sequenced here: CD4+ T cells from peripheral blood mononuclear cells, sampled in the second trimester of pregnancy. The receptors stem from a female donor in good health, enrolled as a control in a pregnancy study.

Comment on this clone: The same CDR3 also results from other DNA sequences found in this sample. This chain links TRBV4-2 with TRBJ1-1, with D possibly matching TRBD1 (6 bases). This CDR3 is built from 16 residues. The V and J ends lost 2 bases and 1 base respectively, with 14 bases between them. Per germline, CDR1 LGHNA and CDR2 YNFKEQ. CDR3 nucleotide sequence: TGTGCCAGCAGCCAACTAACAGGGAACTCGAACACTGAAGCTTTCTTT. Protein sequence: CASSQLTGNSNTEAFF.

The chain uses TRBV28 and TRBJ2-3, with TRBD2 as a possible D gene (6 bases). Trimming left V 6 bases short and J 2 bases short, with 15 bases between. The V gene's germline CDR1 is MDHEN and CDR2 SYDVKM. The CDR3 loop spans 15 amino acids. The CDR3 bases are TGTGCCAGCAGCCCGGAGGGCGTGGACACAGATACGCAGTATTTT. It translates to CASSPEGVDTDTQYF.

This clone was seen a single time. The J gene is TRBJ2-7, the V gene TRBV1; the table assigns TRBD1, which was not confirmed against the DNA. TRBV1 is a listed pseudogene. This CDR3 has 20 residues. The CDR3 loop reads CTSHSTRLHPQSGSSYEQYF. The CDR3 DNA sequence: TGCACCAGCCACAGCACTCGCCTGCACCCCCAGTCAGGATCATCCTACGAGCAGTACTTC.

The V gene is TRBV7-8, the J gene TRBJ2-4; 10 nucleotides align to TRBD2. V gave up 5 bases and J gave up 4 bases; unmatched junction bases: 2. Looked up from germline, CDR1 is SGHVS and CDR2 is FQNEAQ. The CDR3 is 14 amino acids. The CDR3 DNA is TGTGCCAGCAGCCGTAGCGGGGGGAAAAACATTCAGTACTTC. Its translation is CASSRSGGKNIQYF.

The chain links TRBV5-1 to TRBJ1-1, with 9 bases that match TRBD1. The CDR3 is 16 residues long. Unmatched junction bases numbered 7, after V lost 0 bases and J lost 4 bases. Germline V gives CDR1 SGHRS, CDR2 YFSETQ. The CDR3 nucleotides are TGCGCCAGCAGCTTGGTCCGACGGGACAGGGCCACTGAAGCTTTCTTT. It translates to CASSLVRRDRATEAFF.

This clone has a handful of counts. The V call is TRBV7-9, the J call TRBJ2-5; D unclear. Germline V gene sequence: CDR1 SEHNR, CDR2 FQNEAQ (reference sequence). V was cut by 1 base and J by 4 bases, with 10 bases left in between. The CDR3 loop spans 14 amino acids. CDR3 in DNA: TGTGCCAGCAGCTTAGTCGTCGGGTCAGAGACCCAGTACTTC. Translating it yields CASSLVVGSETQYF.

V gene TRBV28 combines with J gene TRBJ1-4; D gene unclear. Trimming stripped 6 bases from V and 6 bases from J, with 23 bases between. CDR3 length: 17 residues. The germline V gene encodes CDR1 MDHEN and CDR2 SYDVKM. In DNA form, the CDR3 reads TGTGCCAGCAGCCCAGCTACCCCGACGGCGGGTGATGAAAAACTGTTTTTT. Translated: CASSPATPTAGDEKLFF.

The chain joins TRBV18 to TRBJ2-3, with 9 bases lining up with TRBD1. The trim removed 2 bases at V and 4 bases at J, leaving 10 bases unmatched. CDR1 and CDR2 from the germline V gene are KGHSH and LQKENI. The CDR3 loop spans 17 amino acids. The CDR3 DNA is TGTGCCAGCTCACCAGATTTAACAGGGGGCCCGCCAGATACGCAGTATTTT. Protein: CASSPDLTGGPPDTQYF.

The sample holds a few counts of this clone. The CDR3 protein is CASSDDDRPPYGYTF. Written as DNA, the CDR3 is TGTGCCAGTAGCGATGACGACAGGCCCCCTTATGGCTACACCTTC. The gene calls are TRBV19 and TRBJ1-2; possible D gene TRBD1, 6 bases. Looked up from germline, CDR1 is LNHDA and CDR2 is SQIVND (reference sequence). The CDR3 spans 15 residues. Trimming took off 6 bases at V and 5 bases at J, with 19 bases between the two ends.

The chain carries TRBV19 and TRBJ2-7; 7 nucleotides agree with TRBD1. V dropped 0 bases and J dropped 1; count of bases not matched to a gene: 6. In germline, CDR1 is LNHDA, CDR2 SQIVND (reference sequence). The CDR3 extends over 16 amino acids. The CDR3 DNA is TGTGCCAGTAGTATAGAATCTCAGACAGGGTCCTACGAGCAGTACTTC. Translation: CASSIESQTGSYEQYF.

This clone was counted only a few times. CDR3 sequence: CASSLKQGRGSTDTQYF. CDR3 sequence (DNA): TGTGCCAGCAGCCTGAAACAGGGAAGGGGGAGCACAGATACGCAGTATTTT. The chain combines TRBV5-6 with TRBJ2-3; tentatively, D is TRBD1 (6 bases). CDR3 size: 17 residues. Germline V gene sequence: CDR1 SGHDT, CDR2 YYEEEE. The ends were cut back, 4 bases at V and 0 bases at J, with 18 bases in the middle.